Below, 18 T cell receptor beta chains from the same sample are listed, as sequenced in a study of cytomegalovirus exposure and HLA in healthy donors. Generated by immunoSEQ multiplex PCR, the TCRdb table keeps only in-frame clones and is missing some. Of 150,000 to 250,000 clones listed, 65% to 90% are singletons. Sequencing was carried out using PBMCs. These receptors were obtained from a woman between 25 and 40 years old in good health and CMV-seropositive.

J is TRBJ1-1 and V is TRBV15; 8 nucleotides line up with TRBD1. The CDR3 runs to 17 residues. Per the germline V gene, CDR1 is LNHNV and CDR2 is YYDKDF (reference sequence). V trimming: 1 base; J trimming: 6 bases; junction bases outside the gene matches: 13. The CDR3 coding sequence is TGTGCCACCAGCAGAGTTGAGGGCAGGGGGCTGAATGCTGAAGCTTTCTTT. It codes for CATSRVEGRGLNAEAFF.

This rearrangement joins TRBV15 to TRBJ1-2; possible D gene TRBD1, 5 bases. The CDR3 consists of 14 residues. V was pared by 5 bases and J by 0 bases, with 10 bases between. Germline V gives CDR1 LNHNV, CDR2 YYDKDF (reference sequence). This chain's CDR3 is CATSSPGANYGYTF. The DNA for the CDR3 is TGTGCCACCAGCTCCCCGGGGGCTAACTATGGCTACACCTTC.

J is TRBJ2-1 and V is TRBV11-2; 11 nucleotides line up with TRBD2. The CDR3 length is 16 residues. Germline lookup yields CDR1 SGHAT and CDR2 FQNNGV. V was clipped by 4 bases and J by 7 bases; unmatched bases: 9. CDR3 nucleotide sequence: TGTGCCAGCAGCTCCAGTAGACTAGCGGGATCAAATGAGCAGTTCTTC. This translates into CASSSSRLAGSNEQFF.

The chain is built from TRBV6-1 and TRBJ2-7; TRBD1 matches 7 bases. J gave up 7 bases and V 1 base, and 7 bases lay outside the gene matches. The CDR3 extends over 14 amino acids. The germline CDR1 and CDR2 sequences are MNHNS and SASEGT. CDR3 in DNA: TGTGCCAGCAGTGAAGGAGACAGGGTGGGGGAGCAGTACTTC. It is translated as CASSEGDRVGEQYF.

This sequence joins TRBV5-1 and TRBJ1-2, with 7 bases identical to TRBD1. This CDR3 contains 17 residues. Trimming removed 2 bases from V and 1 base from J; junction bases left unmatched: 11. Germline CDR1 and CDR2: SGHRS and YFSETQ. The CDR3 DNA reads as TGCGCCAGCAGCTTAAGACAGGGTGCAACCCTTAACTATGGCTACACCTTC. Protein: CASSLRQGATLNYGYTF.

The J gene is TRBJ2-1, the V gene TRBV12-5, with D unclear. The CDR3 spans 12 residues. The germline gives CDR1 LGHNT, CDR2 FRNRAP. The V and J ends lost 1 base and 10 bases respectively, with 8 bases between them. CDR3 in DNA: TGTGCTAGTGGTTTGGCGGTGGGCGAGCAGTTCTTC. This encodes CASGLAVGEQFF.

The V call is TRBV27, the J call TRBJ2-7, with TRBD2 identical over 7 bases. V trimming: 3 bases; J trimming: 7 bases; junction bases outside the gene matches: 12. CDR1 and CDR2 (germline): MNHEY, SMNVEV (reference sequence). The CDR3 length is 15 residues. CDR3 residues: CASSFQAGPPGEQYF. Written as DNA, the CDR3 is TGTGCCAGCAGTTTCCAAGCGGGGCCACCGGGAGAGCAGTACTTC.

J is TRBJ1-1 and V is TRBV6-1; TRBD1 agrees at 7 bases. The CDR3 is 18 amino acids. Germline-derived CDR1 and CDR2 are MNHNS and SASEGT. V was pared by 4 bases and J by 7 bases, with 21 bases of the junction left unmatched. The CDR3 DNA follows: TGTGCCAGCAGTGGCCAGGTCGGGACAGAGCGGCGTAGGGGTGAAGCTTTCTTT. Translation: CASSGQVGTERRRGEAFF.

This chain uses TRBV5-1 with TRBJ2-3, with D perhaps matching TRBD1 (6 bases). The CDR3 consists of 15 residues. Germline CDR1 reads SGHRS; CDR2 reads YFSETQ. Trimming removed 1 base at V and 6 bases at J, with 15 bases between. The CDR3: CASSLLSQGRDTQYF. As DNA, the CDR3 is TGCGCCAGCAGCTTGTTGAGTCAGGGGCGGGATACGCAGTATTTT.

This rearrangement joins TRBV5-1 to TRBJ2-3; tentatively, D is TRBD2 (6 bases). This CDR3 is 14 amino acids long. The V gene lost 0 bases and the J gene lost 5 bases, with 10 bases spanning the gap. Germline assignment: CDR1 SGHRS and CDR2 YFSETQ. The CDR3 sequence: CASSLGGAGDTQYF. Written as DNA, the CDR3 is TGCGCCAGCAGCTTGGGCGGGGCCGGAGATACGCAGTATTTT.

V is TRBV7-9 and J is TRBJ2-3; 7 bases line up with TRBD2. This CDR3 has 15 amino acids. CDR1 is SEHNR, CDR2 FQNEAQ, per germline (reference sequence). The ends lost 5 bases at V and 3 bases at J; junction bases unmatched: 8. The CDR3 region is CASSQRDYGTDTQYF. The CDR3 DNA reads TGTGCCAGCAGCCAACGGGACTACGGAACAGATACGCAGTATTTT. The whole variable domain, remainder taken from reference TRBV7-9 and TRBJ2-3, is DTGVSQNPRHKITKRGQNVTFRCDPISEHNRLYWYRQTLGQGPEFLTYFQNEAQLEKSRLLSDRFSAERPKGSFSTLEIQRTEQGDSAMYLCASSQRDYGTDTQYFGPGTRLTVL.

This chain joins TRBV6-5 and TRBJ2-1, with D uncertain. Germline V gene data show CDR1 as MNHEY and CDR2 as SVGAGI. This CDR3 has 13 amino acids. V was cut by 6 bases and J by 5 bases, with 11 bases left in between. CDR3: CASRHSLNNEQFF. In DNA form, the CDR3 reads TGTGCCAGCAGACATTCCTTAAACAATGAGCAGTTCTTC.

The rearrangement links TRBV21-1 to TRBJ2-5; TRBD1 was called by the table and not checked on the DNA. TRBV21-1 is an annotated pseudogene. There are 16 residues in the CDR3. Here the CDR3 reads CASSRSRGQGKETQYF. For the CDR3, the DNA is TGTGCCAGCAGCAGGTCTAGGGGACAGGGGAAAGAGACCCAGTACTTC.

The chain links TRBV7-9 to TRBJ2-1, with TRBD2 identical over 11 bases. There are 16 residues in the CDR3. In germline, CDR1 is SEHNR, CDR2 FQNEAQ (reference sequence). J gave up 8 bases and V 5 bases, and 11 bases lay outside the gene matches. The CDR3 spells CASSVTGLAVPDEQFF. For the CDR3, the DNA is TGTGCCAGCAGCGTAACGGGACTAGCGGTCCCCGATGAGCAGTTCTTC.

J is TRBJ1-2 and V is TRBV6-5; D possibly corresponds to TRBD1 (5 bases). The CDR3 covers 12 residues. Trimming took 0 bases from V and 8 from J, leaving 7 bases between them. Germline values: CDR1 MNHEY, CDR2 SVGAGI. CDR3: CASSYSGRGYTF. The CDR3 bases are TGTGCCAGCAGTTACTCGGGGCGGGGCTACACCTTC.

DNA for the CDR3: TGTGCCAGTAGTATGGGGACAGGGGGAAATGAGCAGTTCTTC. This sequence encodes CASSMGTGGNEQFF. The J gene is TRBJ2-1, the V gene TRBV19; 11 bases map to TRBD1. The trim removed 3 bases at V and 7 bases at J, leaving 2 bases unmatched. CDR1 LNHDA and CDR2 SQIVND come from the germline V gene (reference sequence). This CDR3 contains 14 residues.

The chain links TRBV6-5 to TRBJ1-4; 8 bases match TRBD1. V trimming: 6 bases; J trimming: 10 bases; junction bases outside the gene matches: 7. CDR3 length: 13 amino acids. Germline V gives CDR1 MNHEY, CDR2 SVGAGI. The DNA for the CDR3 is TGTGCCAGCAGGACAGGGGTTCTTGGAAAACTGTTTTTT. Translated, it gives CASRTGVLGKLFF.

V is TRBV6-5 and J is TRBJ1-2; 9 nucleotides agree with TRBD1. This CDR3 contains 15 residues. The trim removed 7 bases at V and 4 bases at J, leaving 10 bases unmatched. Looked up from germline, CDR1 is MNHEY and CDR2 is SVGAGI. CDR3 coding DNA: TGTGCCAGCACCGACCTGTCGACAGGGGGCTATGGCTACACCTTC. Its protein is CASTDLSTGGYGYTF.